Listed below are T cell receptor beta chains from one sample, sequenced in a study of blood T cells in healthy people across ages. MiXCR was run by TCRdb on the 5' RACE reads, yielding one entry per CDR3 protein. The profile shows just under 900,000 distinct CDR3 sequences, around 26% of them singletons. The sequenced sample was blood. These receptors were obtained from an elderly woman in good health. CDR3s include the opening cysteine and the closing phenylalanine or tryptophan. A D gene is named only where the DNA matches it firmly. Clone sizes are given selectively: once, few, many, or a class where the clone is expanded.

CDR3 protein | CDR3 DNA | D gene | V gene | clone size | J gene
CSAKDREPYEQYF | TGCAGTGCTAAGGACAGGGAGCCTTACGAGCAGTACTTC | TRBD1 | TRBV20-1 | NA | TRBJ2-7
CASSLQGLRAKNIQYF | TGTGCCAGCAGCTTACAGGGACTTAGAGCCAAAAACATTCAGTACTTC | NA | TRBV7-2 | few | TRBJ2-4
CASSSQGAAYNEQFF | TGTGCCAGCAGTTCACAGGGTGCGGCCTACAATGAGCAGTTCTTC | NA | TRBV2 | NA | TRBJ2-1
CASRLTGAGTTIYNEQFF | TGTGCCAGCAGACTCACGGGGGCCGGGACAACCATCTACAATGAGCAGTTCTTC | NA | TRBV27 | many | TRBJ2-1
CASSLKERRQGLNYGYTF | TGTGCCAGCAGCTTAAAAGAAAGGCGCCAGGGCCTTAACTATGGCTACACCTTC | NA | TRBV7-8 | NA | TRBJ1-2
CASKVTGGVMTEAFF | TGCGCCAGCAAAGTCACAGGGGGCGTCATGACTGAAGCTTTCTTT | TRBD1 | TRBV5-1 | NA | TRBJ1-1
CASREGGGWSLDTQYF | TGTGCCAGCAGAGAAGGCGGGGGGTGGTCATTAGATACGCAGTATTTT | TRBD2 | TRBV11-2 | many | TRBJ2-3
CAISEWDSGSGYTF | TGTGCCATCAGTGAGTGGGACAGTGGTAGTGGCTACACCTTC | TRBD1 | TRBV10-3 | many | TRBJ1-2
CASSFKTSGAYEQYF | TGTGCCAGCAGTTTTAAAACTAGCGGGGCCTACGAGCAGTACTTC | TRBD2 | TRBV6-5 | NA | TRBJ2-7
CASGQKWGYGYTF | TGTGCCAGCGGCCAAAAGTGGGGGTACGGCTACACCTTC | NA | TRBV14 | NA | TRBJ1-2
CASSQGGAGGETQYF | TGTGCCAGCAGCCAAGGCGGAGCAGGGGGGGAGACCCAGTACTTC | NA | TRBV4-2 | NA | TRBJ2-5
CASSLLMGETQYF | TGTGCCAGCAGCTTACTCATGGGGGAGACCCAGTACTTC | NA | TRBV7-2 | many | TRBJ2-5
CASSRSTPGALQEQYF | TGCGCCAGCAGCCGAAGTACCCCCGGGGCCCTGCAGGAGCAGTACTTC | NA | TRBV4-3 | many | TRBJ2-7
CASSQDIGRAYEQYF | TGCGCCAGCAGCCAAGATATCGGTAGGGCCTACGAGCAGTACTTC | NA | TRBV4-3 | many | TRBJ2-7
CAWSAGFPSNQPQHF | TGTGCCTGGAGCGCGGGATTCCCTAGCAATCAGCCCCAGCATTTT | NA | TRBV30 | NA | TRBJ1-5
CASSENHSSYNSPLHF | TGTGCCAGCAGTGAAAACCATTCGTCCTATAATTCACCCCTCCACTTT | NA | TRBV6-1 | NA | TRBJ1-6
CASSVRDRGRCTGELFF | TGTGCCAGCAGCGTTCGGGACAGGGGGCGTTGCACCGGGGAGCTGTTTTTT | NA | TRBV21-1 | NA | TRBJ2-2
CASSLGVGQGYGYTF | TGTGCCAGCAGCTTAGGGGTAGGACAGGGGTATGGCTACACCTTC | TRBD1 | TRBV7-2 | few | TRBJ1-2